The next 19 T cell receptor beta chains were all read from a single sample in a study of T cell changes during pregnancy in multiple sclerosis. Generated by immunoSEQ multiplex PCR, the TCRdb table keeps only in-frame clones and is missing some. The sample comprises 35,000 to 45,000 clones, just over 90% of which are singletons, and 1.2% rests with the top ten. The material sequenced was peripheral blood, taken before pregnancy. These receptors were collected from a female donor with multiple sclerosis, enrolled in a pregnancy study.

The table lists this clone with a few counts. This sequence joins TRBV5-4 and TRBJ1-1, with D possibly matching TRBD1 (5 bases). This CDR3 region has 14 residues. Trimming cost V 0 bases and J 6 bases, with 12 bases left between them. Germline V gene sequence: CDR1 SGHNT, CDR2 YYREEE (reference sequence). The CDR3 protein is CASSLAGGTAEAFF. The CDR3, as DNA: TGTGCCAGCAGCTTGGCCGGGGGAACGGCTGAAGCTTTCTTT. Full variable domain (outside the CDR3, taken from reference TRBV5-4 and TRBJ1-1): ETGVTQSPTHLIKTRGQQVTLRCSSQSGHNTVSWYQQALGQGPQFIFQYYREEENGRGNFPPRFSGLQFPNYSSELNVNALELDDSALYLCASSLAGGTAEAFFGQGTRLTVV.

This clone has only a few counts. The chain joins TRBV19 to TRBJ2-1; perhaps TRBD2 as D (6 bases). V was shortened by 5 bases and J by 6 bases, with 14 bases between the two germline ends. CDR1 and CDR2 from the germline V gene are LNHDA and SQIVND (reference sequence). CDR3 size: 14 residues. In DNA form, the CDR3 reads TGTGCCAGTAGTGCGGGGAGAGGCCTCAATGAGCAGTTCTTC. Amino acids: CASSAGRGLNEQFF.

This clone was seen a handful of times. The chain is built from TRBV19 and TRBJ2-7, with a tentative D call TRBD2 (6 bases). The CDR3 sequence is 16 residues long. Germline V CDR1 and CDR2: LNHDA, SQIVND (reference sequence). Trimming cost V 9 bases and J 4 bases, with 25 bases left between them. Here the CDR3 reads CASSRGDGSFAYEQYF. CDR3 coding DNA: TGTGCCAGCAGTCGTGGGGACGGGAGCTTCGCTTACGAGCAGTACTTC.

This clone appeared once. The V and J genes are TRBV7-9 and TRBJ1-4; possibly TRBD1 for D (5 bases). CDR1 and CDR2 (germline): SEHNR, FQNEAQ (reference sequence). The CDR3 has 16 amino acids. Trimming took off 5 bases at V and 7 bases at J, with 20 bases between the two ends. The CDR3: CASSPPGRPRGEKLFF. The CDR3, as DNA: TGTGCCAGCAGCCCCCCGGGCCGCCCAAGGGGTGAAAAACTGTTTTTT. The variable domain in full, with the rest retrieved from reference TRBV7-9 and TRBJ1-4, is DTGVSQNPRHKITKRGQNVTFRCDPISEHNRLYWYRQTLGQGPEFLTYFQNEAQLEKSRLLSDRFSAERPKGSFSTLEIQRTEQGDSAMYLCASSPPGRPRGEKLFFGSGTQLSVL.

V and J are TRBV2 and TRBJ2-6, with a weak D call TRBD2 (6 bases). The CDR3 spans 19 residues. V shed 2 bases and J shed 0 bases, with 17 bases lying between them. The germline gives CDR1 SNHLY, CDR2 FYNNEI. In nucleotides, the CDR3 is TGTGCCAGCAGTGAACTCCCGGGAGTACGAAGCTCTGGGGCCAACGTCCTGACTTTC. Protein sequence: CASSELPGVRSSGANVLTF.

This clone was counted once. This CDR3 is CWQITSGANVLTF. Here the CDR3 DNA reads TGTTGGCAGATCACCTCTGGGGCCAACGTCCTGACTTTC. J is TRBJ2-6 and V is TRBV21-1; the table assigns TRBD1, which was not confirmed against the DNA. TRBV21-1 is a known pseudogene. This CDR3 has 13 residues.

The V call is TRBV27, the J call TRBJ1-6, with TRBD1 matching 8 bases. The CDR3 is 15 amino acids. After removal of 6 bases from V and 7 bases from J, the junction contained 8 bases not matched to a gene. Germline lookup yields CDR1 MNHEY and CDR2 SMNVEV (reference sequence). The CDR3, as DNA: TGTGCCAGCAGCTTGGGGAACAGGGGGAATTCACCCCTCCACTTT. Protein: CASSLGNRGNSPLHF.

J is TRBJ1-2 and V is TRBV5-6; 9 bases line up with TRBD1. This CDR3 has 14 residues. J lost 4 bases, V lost 2 bases, and 3 bases had no gene match. Looked up from germline, CDR1 is SGHDT and CDR2 is YYEEEE. In nucleotides, the CDR3 is TGTGCCAGCAGCTTCTGGGACAGGGCCTATGGCTACACCTTC. This codes for CASSFWDRAYGYTF.

The CDR3: CASSVAGAGTSGRYAYEQYF. The DNA for the CDR3 is TGTGCCAGCAGCGTAGCTGGGGCAGGGACTAGCGGGAGATACGCTTACGAGCAGTACTTC. The chain carries TRBV9 and TRBJ2-7, with TRBD2 identical over 14 bases. CDR3 length equals 20 residues. CDR1 and CDR2 (germline): SGDLS, YYNGEE. With 0 bases clipped from V and 4 bases from J, the junction kept 15 bases outside the gene matches. The whole variable domain, remainder taken from reference TRBV9 and TRBJ2-7, is DSGVTQTPKHLITATGQRVTLRCSPRSGDLSVYWYQQSLDQGLQFLIQYYNGEERAKGNILERFSAQQFPDLHSELNLSSLELGDSALYFCASSVAGAGTSGRYAYEQYFGPGTRLTVT.

This chain's CDR3 is CASSSLRGAHEQYF. In DNA, the CDR3 is TGTGCCAGCAGTTCATTGCGGGGGGCGCACGAGCAGTACTTC. The chain employs TRBV7-2 and TRBJ2-7, with 8 bases that match TRBD2. The CDR3 contains 14 residues. After removal of 6 bases from V and 5 bases from J, the junction contained 9 bases not matched to a gene. CDR1 and CDR2 (germline): SGHTA, FQGNSA.

The chain has TRBV18 and TRBJ1-4; 7 bases fit TRBD1. With 6 bases clipped from V and 7 bases from J, the junction kept 8 bases outside the gene matches. This CDR3 is 14 amino acids long. From germline, CDR1 is KGHSH and CDR2 LQKENI. This CDR3 is CASSLTGKSEKLFF. In DNA, the CDR3 is TGTGCCAGCTCCTTGACAGGGAAGAGTGAAAAACTGTTTTTT.

CDR3 nucleotide sequence: TGTGCCTGGAGTGTTTCGGACAGTGAAGCTTTCTTT. This translates into CAWSVSDSEAFF. This chain uses TRBV30 with TRBJ1-1; TRBD1 is a possible D gene (6 bases). Germline V lookup: CDR1 GTSNPN, CDR2 SVGIG (reference sequence). CDR3 length: 12 amino acids. Trimming shortened V by 0 bases and J by 7 bases, and 9 bases separated the two germline ends.

The chain couples TRBV2 to TRBJ2-1; TRBD2 might be the D (5 bases). Germline CDR1 reads SNHLY; CDR2 reads FYNNEI. V lost 0 bases to trimming and J lost 10 bases, with 13 bases between them. The CDR3 extends over 14 amino acids. The CDR3 is CASSEAGSGNEQFF. The CDR3 nucleotides are TGTGCCAGCAGTGAAGCTGGGTCGGGGAACGAGCAGTTCTTC.

There are a few counts of this clone. This chain links TRBV7-9 with TRBJ2-7; TRBD1 aligns across 10 bases. Trimming removed 0 bases from V and 6 bases from J; junction bases left unmatched: 8. The CDR3 contains 16 residues. Germline CDR1 SEHNR, CDR2 FQNEAQ (reference sequence). CDR3 in amino acids: CASSLADRTGGFEQYF. CDR3 DNA: TGTGCCAGCAGCTTAGCGGATAGGACAGGGGGATTCGAGCAGTACTTC.

J is TRBJ2-3 and V is TRBV6-4, with TRBD1 matching over 8 bases. The CDR3 loop spans 15 amino acids. V trimming: 6 bases; J trimming: 5 bases; junction bases outside the gene matches: 10. Per the germline V gene, CDR1 is MRHNA and CDR2 is SNTAGT. As DNA, the CDR3 is TGTGCCAGCAGCGGACAGGGTTCAACAGTAGATACGCAGTATTTT. Residues: CASSGQGSTVDTQYF.

The chain couples TRBV19 to TRBJ1-5; D ambiguous. CDR3 length equals 15 residues. V lost 5 bases to trimming and J lost 0 bases, with 11 bases between them. Per the germline V gene, CDR1 is LNHDA and CDR2 is SQIVND (reference sequence). The CDR3 is CASSWQFHSNQPQHF. For the CDR3, the DNA is TGTGCCAGTAGTTGGCAGTTCCATAGCAATCAGCCCCAGCATTTT.

The chain carries TRBV5-1 and TRBJ1-5; D remains ambiguous. The CDR3 runs 13 residues. Deletions cut 1 base from V and 4 bases from J, with 6 bases between. Germline CDR1 SGHRS, CDR2 YFSETQ. In DNA form, the CDR3 reads TGCGCCAGCAGCTTGACAACGAATCAGCCCCAGCATTTT. Its translation is CASSLTTNQPQHF.

The chain is built from TRBV27 and TRBJ2-3; 7 positions match TRBD2. From germline, CDR1 is MNHEY and CDR2 SMNVEV (reference sequence). V lost 1 base and J lost 0; bases outside the gene matches: 4. The CDR3 covers 16 residues. CDR3 DNA: TGTGCCAGCAGTTTATTCAGCGGGGCTAGCACAGATACGCAGTATTTT. Amino acids: CASSLFSGASTDTQYF.

The CDR3 is CASSLDGQAIYGYTF. The DNA of the CDR3 is TGTGCCAGCAGCTTAGATGGACAGGCCATTTATGGCTACACCTTC. This chain joins TRBV7-2 and TRBJ1-2; 7 nucleotides line up with TRBD1. V was clipped by 1 base and J by 5 bases; unmatched bases: 7. Per germline, CDR1 SGHTA and CDR2 FQGNSA. The CDR3 spans 15 residues.